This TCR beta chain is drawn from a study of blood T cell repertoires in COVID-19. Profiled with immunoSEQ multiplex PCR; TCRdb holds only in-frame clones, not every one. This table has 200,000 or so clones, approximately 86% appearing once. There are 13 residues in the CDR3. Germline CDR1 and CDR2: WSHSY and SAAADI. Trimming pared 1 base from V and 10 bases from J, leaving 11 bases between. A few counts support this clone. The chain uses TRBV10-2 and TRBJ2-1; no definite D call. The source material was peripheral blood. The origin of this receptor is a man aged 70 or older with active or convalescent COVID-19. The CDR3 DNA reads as TGCGCCAGCAGTGAGTGGGCAGCTGGGGAGCAGTTCTTC. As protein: CASSEWAAGEQFF.